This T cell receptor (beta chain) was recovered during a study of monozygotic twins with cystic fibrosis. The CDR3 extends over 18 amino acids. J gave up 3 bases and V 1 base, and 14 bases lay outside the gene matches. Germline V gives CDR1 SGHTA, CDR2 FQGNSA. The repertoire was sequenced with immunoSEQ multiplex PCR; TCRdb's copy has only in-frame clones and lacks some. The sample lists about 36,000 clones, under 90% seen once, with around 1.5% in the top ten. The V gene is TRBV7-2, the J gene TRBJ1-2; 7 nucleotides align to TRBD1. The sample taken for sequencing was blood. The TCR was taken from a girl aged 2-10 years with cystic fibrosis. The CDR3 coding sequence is TGTGCCAGCAGCTTAGGTGGCGCGGGACAGTTAAAATACTATGGCTACACCTTC. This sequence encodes CASSLGGAGQLKYYGYTF.